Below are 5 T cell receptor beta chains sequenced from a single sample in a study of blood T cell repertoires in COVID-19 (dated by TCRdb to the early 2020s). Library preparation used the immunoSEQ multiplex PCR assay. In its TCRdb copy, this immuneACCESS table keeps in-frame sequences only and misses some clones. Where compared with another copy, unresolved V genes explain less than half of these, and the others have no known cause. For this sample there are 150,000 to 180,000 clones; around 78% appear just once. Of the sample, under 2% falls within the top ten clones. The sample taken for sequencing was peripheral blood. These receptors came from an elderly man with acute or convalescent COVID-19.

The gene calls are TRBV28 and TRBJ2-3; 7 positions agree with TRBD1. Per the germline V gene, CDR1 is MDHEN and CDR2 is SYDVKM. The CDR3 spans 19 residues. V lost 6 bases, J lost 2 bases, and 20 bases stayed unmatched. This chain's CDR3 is CASSRLGHPGQILTDTQYF. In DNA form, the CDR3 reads TGTGCCAGCAGCAGACTGGGCCATCCGGGACAGATCCTCACAGATACGCAGTATTTT.

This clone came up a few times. The CDR3 protein is CAWSQGQHSNQPQHF. In nucleotides, the CDR3 is TGTGCCTGGAGTCAGGGACAGCATAGCAATCAGCCCCAGCATTTT. V and J are TRBV30 and TRBJ1-5, with 7 bases that match TRBD1. Unmatched junction bases numbered 4, after V lost 2 bases and J lost 0 bases. The CDR3 contains 15 residues. Germline CDR1 and CDR2: GTSNPN and SVGIG (reference sequence).

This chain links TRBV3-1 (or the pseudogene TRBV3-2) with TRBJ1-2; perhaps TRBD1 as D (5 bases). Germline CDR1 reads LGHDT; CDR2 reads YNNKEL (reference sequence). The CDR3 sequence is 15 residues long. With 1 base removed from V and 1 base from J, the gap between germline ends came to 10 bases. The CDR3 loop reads CASSQVLGVNYGYTF. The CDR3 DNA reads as TGTGCCAGCAGCCAAGTCTTAGGGGTTAACTATGGCTACACCTTC.

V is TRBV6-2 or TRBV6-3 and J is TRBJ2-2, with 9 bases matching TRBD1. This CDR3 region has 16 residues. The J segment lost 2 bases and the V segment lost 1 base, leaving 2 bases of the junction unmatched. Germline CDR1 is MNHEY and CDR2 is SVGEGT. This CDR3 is CASSYWGQGNTGELFF. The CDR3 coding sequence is TGTGCCAGCAGTTACTGGGGACAGGGAAACACCGGGGAGCTGTTTTTT.

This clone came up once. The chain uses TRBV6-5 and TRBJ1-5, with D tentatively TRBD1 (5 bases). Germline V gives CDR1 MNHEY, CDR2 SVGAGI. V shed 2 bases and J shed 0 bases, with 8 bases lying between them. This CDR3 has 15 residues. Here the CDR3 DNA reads TGTGCCAGCAGTTACCAGGGAAATAGCAATCAGCCCCAGCATTTT. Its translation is CASSYQGNSNQPQHF.